The 10 T cell receptor beta chains below come from one sample, sequenced in a study of blood T cell repertoires in COVID-19. Sequencing used immunoSEQ multiplex PCR; TCRdb keeps in-frame clones, though not all of them. This table holds 150,000 to 200,000 clones, 80% found once. The sample comprised PBMCs or T cells enriched from blood (not recorded which). Every receptor here comes from a man aged 40-49 years who had recovered from COVID-19.

V usage is TRBV30 and J usage is TRBJ2-3, with 8 bases that match TRBD2. Germline V lookup: CDR1 GTSNPN, CDR2 SVGIG (reference sequence). Trimming took 5 bases from V and 3 from J; bases not matched to a gene: 4. The CDR3 loop spans 13 amino acids. CDR3 DNA sequence: TGTGCCTGGGCTAGCGGGTCGACAGATACGCAGTATTTT. This codes for CAWASGSTDTQYF.

The CDR3: CASKAGAAETQYF. CDR3 sequence (DNA): TGTGCCAGCAAGGCAGGGGCCGCAGAGACCCAGTACTTC. The chain joins TRBV6-5 to TRBJ2-5; D is possibly TRBD1 (6 bases). Germline CDR1 MNHEY, CDR2 SVGAGI. CDR3 length: 13 amino acids. Trimming removed 7 bases from V and 4 bases from J, with 13 bases in between.

CDR3 loop: CASSRSWLPGWDTGELFF. DNA of the CDR3: TGTGCCAGCAGCCGTAGCTGGCTCCCTGGGTGGGACACCGGGGAGCTGTTTTTT. This chain links TRBV9 with TRBJ2-2; no clear D. The CDR3 spans 18 residues. V gave up 4 bases and J gave up 3 bases, with 22 bases separating them. Germline values: CDR1 SGDLS, CDR2 YYNGEE.

The chain recombines TRBV7-2 with TRBJ2-3, with 8 positions matching TRBD2. Looked up from germline, CDR1 is SGHTA and CDR2 is FQGNSA. The CDR3 has 15 amino acids. V shed 5 bases, J shed 2 bases, and the junction held 6 bases outside the gene matches. CDR3 nucleotide sequence: TGTGCCAGCAGCAGAGGACTAGCCCCCACAGATACGCAGTATTTT. This translates into CASSRGLAPTDTQYF.

This chain uses TRBV7-8 with TRBJ1-2, with D maybe TRBD1 (5 bases). The V gene's germline CDR1 is SGHVS and CDR2 FQNEAQ. This CDR3 is 17 amino acids long. Trimming took off 6 bases at V and 5 bases at J, with 25 bases between the two ends. The CDR3 loop reads CASSRRRDVLDDYGYTF. CDR3 sequence (DNA): TGTGCCAGCAGTCGTAGGAGGGACGTGCTCGATGATTATGGCTACACCTTC.

This chain links TRBV6-5 with TRBJ1-1; D not resolved. Germline V gives CDR1 MNHEY, CDR2 SVGAGI. The CDR3 consists of 15 residues. V gave up 4 bases and J gave up 6 bases, with 18 bases separating them. CDR3 coding DNA: TGTGCCAGCAGTTCTCCGGCGTTGGGGAGAGCTGAAGCTTTCTTT. The encoded protein is CASSSPALGRAEAFF.

The chain links TRBV11-2 to TRBJ2-5, with D tentatively TRBD1 (5 bases). Trimming took off 1 base at V and 2 bases at J, with 8 bases between the two ends. CDR3 size: 14 residues. Per germline, CDR1 SGHAT and CDR2 FQNNGV. CDR3 region: CASSLGQIQETQYF. CDR3 nucleotide sequence: TGTGCCAGCAGCTTAGGACAGATTCAAGAGACCCAGTACTTC.

There are a few counts of this clone. The chain joins TRBV19 to TRBJ1-1, with 11 bases aligning to TRBD1. V lost 5 bases to trimming and J lost 4 bases; unmatched junction nucleotides: 9. The CDR3 is 16 amino acids. From germline, CDR1 is LNHDA and CDR2 SQIVND (reference sequence). CDR3 DNA sequence: TGTGCCAGTAGTTTTTTCACCGGGACAGGGGGCACTGAAGCTTTCTTT. Its protein is CASSFFTGTGGTEAFF.

This clone was picked up a small number of times. V gene TRBV10-3 combines with J gene TRBJ2-7, with 10 positions matching TRBD2. Germline assignment: CDR1 ENHRY and CDR2 SYGVKD. CDR3 length: 17 residues. Trimming cost V 4 bases and J 1 base; bases outside gene matches: 10. The CDR3 spells CAISGPLYSGGSYEQYF. Written as DNA, the CDR3 is TGTGCCATCAGTGGGCCCTTGTATAGCGGGGGGTCCTACGAGCAGTACTTC.

This chain connects TRBV19 to TRBJ1-5, with 9 bases aligning to TRBD1. Germline V gene lookup returns CDR1 LNHDA and CDR2 SQIVND (reference sequence). The CDR3 extends over 14 amino acids. The V segment lost 9 bases and the J segment 5 bases; nucleotides outside the gene matches: 8. CDR3 sequence reads: CASAGTGWDQPQHF. The CDR3 DNA sequence: TGTGCCAGCGCCGGGACAGGGTGGGATCAGCCCCAGCATTTT.